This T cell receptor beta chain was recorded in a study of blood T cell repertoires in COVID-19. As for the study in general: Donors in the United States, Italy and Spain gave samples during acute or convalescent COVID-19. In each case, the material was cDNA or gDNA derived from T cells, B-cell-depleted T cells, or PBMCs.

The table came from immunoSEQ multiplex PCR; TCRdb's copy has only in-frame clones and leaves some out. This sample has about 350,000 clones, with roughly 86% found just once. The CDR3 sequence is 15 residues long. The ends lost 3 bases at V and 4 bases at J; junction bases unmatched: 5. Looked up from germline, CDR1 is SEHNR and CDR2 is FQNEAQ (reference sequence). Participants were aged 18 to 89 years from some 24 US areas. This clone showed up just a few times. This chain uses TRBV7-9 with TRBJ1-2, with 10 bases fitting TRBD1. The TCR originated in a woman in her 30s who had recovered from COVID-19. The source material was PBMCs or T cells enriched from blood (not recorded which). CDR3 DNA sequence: TGTGCCAGCAGCTTGACAGGGGGCTCGGGCTATGGCTACACCTTC. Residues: CASSLTGGSGYGYTF.